The present entry profiles one T cell receptor beta chain with its context. After removal of 4 bases from V and 0 bases from J, the junction contained 4 bases not matched to a gene. The CDR3 consists of 16 residues. Germline loops: CDR1 WNHNN, CDR2 SYGVQD (reference sequence). This sample is part of a study of Ad26.COV2.S vaccination and SARS-CoV-2 variants. Across the whole study: The vaccine Ad26.COV2.S was put into the muscle once, or twice with 56 days between.

Using immunoSEQ multiplex PCR, the repertoire was profiled, and TCRdb retains in-frame clones only, with some absent. The sample shows around 450,000 clones, nearly 90% of them seen only once. Treatment specified: about 20 received Ad26.COV2.S at low or high dose, single or two shots; 5 received placebo; per-sample allocation not given. After the first vaccine or placebo injection, samples were drawn on day 63. An Ad26 vector that expressed Wuhan-strain SARS-CoV-2 spike constituted the vaccine. This clonotype was sampled from a person aged 18 to 65 who received the Ad26.COV2.S COVID-19 vaccine or a placebo. J is TRBJ1-5 and V is TRBV10-1; 9 positions agree with TRBD1. This specimen was peripheral blood, taken in a trial of Ad26.COV2.S vaccine versus placebo. The CDR3 here is CASSAGTGISNQPQHF. The CDR3 DNA reads TGCGCCAGCAGTGCCGGGACAGGGATTAGCAATCAGCCCCAGCATTTT.